The 21 T cell receptor beta chains below come from one sample, sequenced in a study of blood T cell repertoires in COVID-19. Assay: immunoSEQ multiplex PCR; the TCRdb copy retains only in-frame clones and omits some. The table has around 57,000 clones, about 81% seen once. Sample: peripheral blood. These TCRs come from an older woman with acute or convalescent COVID-19.

The genes are TRBV5-4 and TRBJ1-1; D remains unclear. The CDR3 contains 13 residues. Germline values: CDR1 SGHNT, CDR2 YYREEE (reference sequence). Trimming removed 6 bases from V and 0 bases from J, with 9 bases in between. The CDR3 DNA reads TGTGCCAGCAAAAGTACATTGAACACTGAAGCTTTCTTT. Its translation: CASKSTLNTEAFF.

The chain uses TRBV3-1 (or the pseudogene TRBV3-2) and TRBJ2-7, with 8 bases lining up with TRBD2. With V trimmed by 4 bases and J by 0 bases, 2 bases remained unmatched. Germline values: CDR1 LGHDT, CDR2 YNNKEL (reference sequence). The CDR3 totals 14 residues. The CDR3 nucleotides read TGTGCCAGCAGCCCCACTAGCGGCTCCTACGAGCAGTACTTC. Its translation is CASSPTSGSYEQYF.

The rearrangement joins TRBV5-1 to TRBJ2-7; 8 bases agree with TRBD1. The CDR3 contains 15 residues. Germline CDR1 reads SGHRS; CDR2 reads YFSETQ. The V segment lost 8 bases and the J segment 4 bases; nucleotides outside the gene matches: 14. The CDR3 DNA sequence: TGCGCCAGTTACCCTTCCGGGACAGGAGATTACGAGCAGTACTTC. It encodes CASYPSGTGDYEQYF.

The chain carries TRBV7-8 and TRBJ1-1; D remains ambiguous. The germline CDR1 and CDR2 sequences are SGHVS and FQNEAQ. V lost 1 base and J lost 6, with 18 bases in between. The CDR3 length is 16 residues. The CDR3 nucleotides read TGTGCCAGCAGCTTAGGTTTTTTCGTGTCAGGCGCTGAAGCTTTCTTT. It codes for CASSLGFFVSGAEAFF.

V and J are TRBV12-5 and TRBJ2-1; 8 bases agree with TRBD2. V lost 7 bases to trimming and J lost 4 bases; unmatched junction nucleotides: 15. CDR1 is LGHNT, CDR2 FRNRAP, per germline. The CDR3 covers 17 residues. The CDR3 spells CASAPSVGSGVYNEQFF. CDR3 bases: TGTGCTAGTGCCCCCTCCGTTGGTAGCGGGGTATACAATGAGCAGTTCTTC.

V usage is TRBV29-1 and J usage is TRBJ1-2, with 9 bases matching TRBD1. The length of the CDR3 is 14 residues. The V segment lost 6 bases and the J segment 3 bases; nucleotides outside the gene matches: 8. CDR1 SQVTM and CDR2 ANQGSEA come from the germline V gene. CDR3 nucleotides: TGCAGCGTCGCTCGAGACAGGGGGGACTATGGCTACACCTTC. Amino acids: CSVARDRGDYGYTF.

This rearrangement joins TRBV7-8 to TRBJ1-4; TRBD1 agrees at 7 bases. CDR1 and CDR2 from the germline V gene are SGHVS and FQNEAQ. The CDR3 runs to 17 residues. V trimming: 3 bases; J trimming: 3 bases; junction bases outside the gene matches: 10. CDR3 region: CASSFTPTGPPNEKLFF. The DNA for the CDR3 is TGTGCCAGCAGCTTTACTCCGACAGGGCCCCCTAATGAAAAACTGTTTTTT.

J is TRBJ2-7 and V is TRBV6-5; D is undetermined. V was cut by 0 bases and J by 7 bases, with 10 bases left in between. The V gene's germline CDR1 is MNHEY and CDR2 SVGAGI. CDR3 length equals 13 residues. CDR3 loop: CASSYSIAKEQYF. CDR3 DNA: TGTGCCAGCAGTTACTCGATAGCAAAGGAGCAGTACTTC.

This clone was detected once. The rearrangement uses TRBV4-1 and TRBJ1-4, with D possibly TRBD1 on 5 matching bases. Trimming removed 1 base at V and 8 bases at J, with 11 bases between. Germline V gene sequence: CDR1 MGHRA, CDR2 YSYEKL. This CDR3 region has 14 residues. The CDR3 DNA follows: TGCGCCAGCAGCCAAGTTACAGGTGGCGAAAAACTGTTTTTT. This translates into CASSQVTGGEKLFF.

This sequence joins TRBV5-4 and TRBJ2-7; 7 bases match TRBD2. Germline V gene data show CDR1 as SGHNT and CDR2 as YYREEE (reference sequence). CDR3 length: 14 residues. The V segment lost 7 bases and the J segment 2 bases; nucleotides outside the gene matches: 9. The chain's CDR3 is CASHGWGGAYEQYF. CDR3 sequence (DNA): TGTGCCAGCCACGGATGGGGGGGAGCCTACGAGCAGTACTTC.

This clone was seen only once. The chain has TRBV7-3 and TRBJ2-3, with 14 positions matching TRBD2. The CDR3 contains 18 residues. V lost 5 bases and J lost 2; bases outside the gene matches: 9. From germline, CDR1 is SGHTA and CDR2 FQGTGA. As DNA, the CDR3 is TGTGCCAGCAGCGACAGACTAGCGGGGGGGACACACACAGATACGCAGTATTTT. Protein: CASSDRLAGGTHTDTQYF.

The CDR3 DNA reads as TGTGCCAGCAATGGACTAGCGGGGTCCGACGAGCAGTACTTC. This gives the protein CASNGLAGSDEQYF. This chain connects TRBV6-5 to TRBJ2-7; 12 bases match TRBD2. Germline values: CDR1 MNHEY, CDR2 SVGAGI. The length of the CDR3 is 14 residues. Trimming cost V 7 bases and J 5 bases; bases outside gene matches: 6.

This clone was picked up one time. The chain has TRBV9 and TRBJ2-5; 7 nucleotides line up with TRBD1. This CDR3 comprises 17 residues. Germline CDR1 is SGDLS and CDR2 is YYNGEE. J was trimmed by 4 bases and V by 1 base; bases with no gene match: 13. The CDR3 here is CASSVRTQGDAVETQYF. The CDR3 DNA is TGTGCCAGCAGCGTAAGGACCCAGGGGGACGCGGTAGAGACCCAGTACTTC.

V and J are TRBV6-5 and TRBJ1-2; D is unresolved. Between the trimmed V and J ends, which lost 3 bases and 6 bases, there was a span of 8 bases. The length of the CDR3 is 12 residues. Looked up from germline, CDR1 is MNHEY and CDR2 is SVGAGI. CDR3 coding DNA: TGTGCCAGCAGTTATACGGGTAATGGCTACACCTTC. Translation: CASSYTGNGYTF.

The sample holds a few counts of this clone. This chain connects TRBV25-1 to TRBJ1-2, with D perhaps TRBD1 (6 bases). Between the trimmed V and J ends, which lost 5 bases and 6 bases, there was a span of 13 bases. Germline loops: CDR1 MGHDK, CDR2 SYGVNS. This CDR3 spans 13 amino acids. The CDR3: CASSTNRANGYTF. The CDR3 region has the DNA TGTGCCAGCAGTACGAACAGGGCCAATGGCTACACCTTC.

CDR3 coding DNA: TGTGCCAGCAGTTTTCGCACAGGGAAAAACATTCAGTACTTC. Protein sequence: CASSFRTGKNIQYF. This chain uses TRBV27 with TRBJ2-4; the D gene is possibly TRBD1 (6 bases). Germline lookup yields CDR1 MNHEY and CDR2 SMNVEV (reference sequence). V lost 3 bases to trimming and J lost 4 bases, with 10 bases between them. The CDR3 extends over 14 amino acids.

The chain is built from TRBV27 and TRBJ2-7, with a tentative D call TRBD1 (6 bases). The CDR3 loop spans 13 amino acids. Germline V gene lookup returns CDR1 MNHEY and CDR2 SMNVEV (reference sequence). V lost 5 bases and J 5 bases, leaving 13 bases between the germline ends. The CDR3 protein is CASSPYDRNEQYF. CDR3 in DNA: TGTGCCAGCAGTCCATACGACAGGAACGAGCAGTACTTC.

The chain joins TRBV24-1 to TRBJ2-3; 13 bases align to TRBD2. This CDR3 has 16 residues. CDR1 is KGHDR, CDR2 SFDVKD, per germline. The V gene end was trimmed by 3 bases and the J gene end by 3 bases; junction bases not matched to a gene: 2. The CDR3: CATSDGLAGETDTQYF. The CDR3 DNA is TGTGCCACCAGTGATGGACTAGCGGGGGAAACAGATACGCAGTATTTT.

The chain couples TRBV5-4 to TRBJ1-4, with 7 bases that match TRBD1. In germline, CDR1 is SGHNT, CDR2 YYREEE (reference sequence). V shed 2 bases, J shed 0 bases, and the junction held 1 base outside the gene matches. The CDR3 is made up of 15 amino acids. As DNA, the CDR3 is TGTGCCAGCAGCTTAACAGGGGCAACTAATGAAAAACTGTTTTTT. This gives the protein CASSLTGATNEKLFF.

This chain joins TRBV15 and TRBJ1-2, with TRBD1 matching over 7 bases. CDR1 is LNHNV, CDR2 YYDKDF, per germline (reference sequence). The CDR3 loop spans 15 amino acids. The V segment lost 0 bases and the J segment 8 bases; nucleotides outside the gene matches: 9. CDR3 protein: CATSRDGGTAVGYTF. The DNA of the CDR3 is TGTGCCACCAGCAGAGATGGGGGGACAGCTGTCGGCTACACCTTC.

This clone occurred once. The chain links TRBV6-2 or TRBV6-3 to TRBJ2-1; 14 nucleotides line up with TRBD2. Germline values: CDR1 MNHEY, CDR2 SVGEGT. The CDR3 covers 19 residues. V dropped 0 bases and J dropped 3; count of bases not matched to a gene: 7. The CDR3 reads CASSYSRGLAGEIYNEQFF. CDR3 DNA: TGTGCCAGCAGTTACTCGAGGGGACTAGCGGGGGAAATCTACAATGAGCAGTTCTTC.